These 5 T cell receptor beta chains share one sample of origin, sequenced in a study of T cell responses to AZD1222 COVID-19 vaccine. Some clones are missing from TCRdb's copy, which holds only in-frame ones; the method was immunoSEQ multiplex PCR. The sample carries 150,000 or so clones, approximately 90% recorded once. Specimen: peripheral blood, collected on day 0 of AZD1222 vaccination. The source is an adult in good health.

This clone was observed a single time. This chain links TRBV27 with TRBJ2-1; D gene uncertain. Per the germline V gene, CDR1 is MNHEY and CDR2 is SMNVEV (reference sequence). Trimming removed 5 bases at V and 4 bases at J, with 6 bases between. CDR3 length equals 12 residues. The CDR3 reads CASSQAYNEQFF. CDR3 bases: TGTGCCAGCAGTCAGGCTTACAATGAGCAGTTCTTC.

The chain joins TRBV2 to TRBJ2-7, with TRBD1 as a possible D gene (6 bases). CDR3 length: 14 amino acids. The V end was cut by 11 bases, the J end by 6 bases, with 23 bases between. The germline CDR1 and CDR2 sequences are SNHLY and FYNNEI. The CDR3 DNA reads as TGTGCCGGACTGGGGGCAGGGGAGAGGCGCGAGCAGTACTTC. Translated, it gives CAGLGAGERREQYF.

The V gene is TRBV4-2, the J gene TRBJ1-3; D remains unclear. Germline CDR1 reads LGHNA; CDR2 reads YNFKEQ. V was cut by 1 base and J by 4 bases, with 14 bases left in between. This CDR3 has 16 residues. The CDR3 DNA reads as TGTGCCAGCAGCCAAGCACGGCCGGGGTCCGGAAACACCATATATTTT. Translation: CASSQARPGSGNTIYF.

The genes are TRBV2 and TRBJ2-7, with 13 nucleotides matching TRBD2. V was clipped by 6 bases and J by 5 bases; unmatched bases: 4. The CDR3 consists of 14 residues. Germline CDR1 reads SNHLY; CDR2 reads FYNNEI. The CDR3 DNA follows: TGTGCCAGCAGAAGGACTAGCGGGAGTGACGAGCAGTACTTC. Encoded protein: CASRRTSGSDEQYF.

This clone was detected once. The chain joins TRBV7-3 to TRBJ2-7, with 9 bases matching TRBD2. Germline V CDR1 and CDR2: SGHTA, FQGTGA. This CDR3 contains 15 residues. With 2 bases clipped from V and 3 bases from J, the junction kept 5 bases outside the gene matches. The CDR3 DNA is TGTGCCAGCAGCTTAGCAGCGGGAGGCGGCTACGAGCAGTACTTC. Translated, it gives CASSLAAGGGYEQYF.